This TCR beta chain was recorded in a study of shared clonotypes between healthy human individuals. The overall study: The donor pool was made up of two women and three men aged 18 to 49. Whole-study results and caveats: Naive subsets tended to show greater estimated richness than memory subsets.

The study separated CD4+ cells into CD45RA+ naive and CD45RA-negative memory subsets. Using immunoSEQ multiplex PCR, the repertoire was profiled, and TCRdb retains in-frame clones only, with some absent. The data show 850,000 to 1,200,000 clones, with roughly 80% seen just once and 1.4% to 1.5% held by the top ten. Regarding this clone: Its matching antigen is unknown.

CDR1 is SGHRS and CDR2 is YFSETQ in the germline V gene. The CDR3 has 14 amino acids. The J segment lost 6 bases and the V segment lost 4 bases, leaving 8 bases of the junction unmatched. The clonotype was recovered from a man aged 18 to 35 in good health. The V gene is TRBV5-1, the J gene TRBJ1-2; 8 bases are a match to TRBD1. The sample comprised memory CD4+ T cells sorted from blood. As to subset: CD45RA-negative fraction. The CDR3 region has the DNA TGCGCCAGCAGCGGGGACAGGCGGGATGATGGCTACACCTTC. Translation gives CASSGDRRDDGYTF.